The present TCR beta chain was sequenced within a study of identical twins. Details on this clonotype: Its antigen remains unknown.

With template switching, a universal primer site was added, and the cDNA carried unique molecular identifiers. TCRdb re-called the 5' RACE reads with MiXCR, one entry per CDR3 protein. The data show about 220,000 distinct CDR3 sequences, with 7.5% seen just once and just under 2% held by the top ten. The germline CDR1 and CDR2 sequences are DFQATT and SNEGSKA (reference sequence). The CDR3 totals 15 residues. The J segment lost 8 bases and the V segment lost 0 bases, leaving 10 bases of the junction unmatched. Regarding the study as a whole: Memory repertoires lacked the insertion deficit that abundant cord blood beta clonotypes showed.

These data also featured in a second study, about yellow fever vaccine responses in identical twins.

The clonotype originates from a woman aged 18-29 years in good health. Sequencing was carried out using memory (CD45RO+) T cells sorted from blood. The V gene is TRBV20-1, the J gene TRBJ2-1; 7 nucleotides match TRBD2. The CDR3 DNA sequence: TGCAGTGCTAGAGATGCCAAGCGGGAAGGACATGAGCAGTTCTTC. Translated, it gives CSARDAKREGHEQFF.